This TCR beta chain was obtained from a study of T cell responses to AZD1222 COVID-19 vaccine. Worth noting for this clone: The target antigen is unknown.

Study observations and caveats: Sampling captured repertoires only after the peak T cell response. Nearly half of unique spike-specific TCRs reportedly avoided B.1.351 and B.1.1.7 mutated regions.

This CDR3 region has 15 residues. V lost 2 bases and J lost 2; bases outside the gene matches: 4. Germline V CDR1 and CDR2: SGHKS, YYEKEE (reference sequence). TCRdb's copy holds only in-frame clones and misses some; the assay was immunoSEQ multiplex PCR. The data contain 75,000 to 90,000 clones, 86% of them seen just once; the ten biggest clones take up roughly 9.4%. This chain connects TRBV5-5 to TRBJ1-5; 7 nucleotides align to TRBD1. The sequence derives from an adult in good health. The input for sequencing was peripheral blood, taken on day 0 of AZD1222 vaccination. For the CDR3, the DNA is TGTGCCAGCAGCTTTTCCGGGACAGGCAATCAGCCCCAGCATTTT. Translated, it gives CASSFSGTGNQPQHF.